These 2 T cell receptor beta chains came from one sample sequenced in a study of PD-L1 blockade in urothelial cancer. Time point: peripheral blood 6 weeks after treatment start. The method was immunoSEQ multiplex PCR; TCRdb's version includes in-frame clones alone and lacks a portion of them. The sample consists of 30,000 to 45,000 clones, around 84% of them appearing once. The specimen was PBMCs, collected around atezolizumab (anti-PD-L1) treatment. These receptors were obtained from a man in his forties or fifties with urothelial cancer.

This chain uses TRBV7-3 with TRBJ2-1; 8 bases match TRBD2. This CDR3 is built from 15 residues. Germline CDR1 reads SGHTA; CDR2 reads FQGTGA. V gave up 0 bases and J gave up 4 bases; unmatched junction bases: 2. Written as DNA, the CDR3 is TGTGCCAGCAGCTTAACACTAGCGGAATACAATGAGCAGTTCTTC. This codes for CASSLTLAEYNEQFF.

This clone showed up just a few times. This sequence joins TRBV4-1 and TRBJ2-3; 11 bases match TRBD2. This CDR3 comprises 15 residues. Germline V gene data show CDR1 as MGHRA and CDR2 as YSYEKL. Trimming took 2 bases from V and 5 from J; bases not matched to a gene: 3. As DNA, the CDR3 is TGCGCCAGCAGCCAACTAGCGGGGGGACGAGATACGCAGTATTTT. Translated: CASSQLAGGRDTQYF.